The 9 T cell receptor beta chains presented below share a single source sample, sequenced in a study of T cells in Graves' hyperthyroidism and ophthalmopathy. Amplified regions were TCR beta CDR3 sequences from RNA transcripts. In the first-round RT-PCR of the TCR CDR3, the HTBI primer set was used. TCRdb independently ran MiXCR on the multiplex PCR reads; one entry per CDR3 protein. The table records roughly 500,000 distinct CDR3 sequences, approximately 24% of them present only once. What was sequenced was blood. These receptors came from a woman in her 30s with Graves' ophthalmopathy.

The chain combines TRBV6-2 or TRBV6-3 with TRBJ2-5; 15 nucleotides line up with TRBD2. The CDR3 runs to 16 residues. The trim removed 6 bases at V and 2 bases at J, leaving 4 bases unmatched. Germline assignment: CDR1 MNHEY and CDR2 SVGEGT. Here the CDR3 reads CASRGLAGGIQETQYF. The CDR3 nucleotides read TGTGCCAGCAGGGGACTAGCGGGGGGCATTCAAGAGACCCAGTACTTC.

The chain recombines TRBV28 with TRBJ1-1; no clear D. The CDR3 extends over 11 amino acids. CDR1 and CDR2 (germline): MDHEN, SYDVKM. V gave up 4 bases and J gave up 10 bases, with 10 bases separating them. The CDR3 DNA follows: TGTGCCAGCAGTTGGATAGGAAGAGCTTTCTTT. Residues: CASSWIGRAFF.

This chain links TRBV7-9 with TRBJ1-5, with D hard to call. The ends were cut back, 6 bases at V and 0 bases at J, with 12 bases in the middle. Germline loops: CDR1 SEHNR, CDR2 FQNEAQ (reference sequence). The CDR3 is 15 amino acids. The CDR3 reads CASRFPGSSNQPQHF. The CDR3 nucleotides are TGTGCCAGCAGATTCCCGGGGAGTAGCAATCAGCCCCAGCATTTT.

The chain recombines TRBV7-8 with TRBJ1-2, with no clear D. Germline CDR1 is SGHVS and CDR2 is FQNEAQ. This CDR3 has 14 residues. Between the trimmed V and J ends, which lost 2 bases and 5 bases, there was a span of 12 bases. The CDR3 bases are TGTGCCAGCAGCTTAAGCGAGGCAGTGTATGGCTACACCTTC. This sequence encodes CASSLSEAVYGYTF.

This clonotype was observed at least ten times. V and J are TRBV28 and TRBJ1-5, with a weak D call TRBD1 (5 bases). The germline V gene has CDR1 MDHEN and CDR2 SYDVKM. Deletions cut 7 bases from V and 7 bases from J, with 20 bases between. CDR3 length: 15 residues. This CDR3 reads CASIPQPTGGQPQHF. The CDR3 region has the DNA TGTGCCAGCATCCCTCAGCCAACGGGGGGACAGCCCCAGCATTTT.

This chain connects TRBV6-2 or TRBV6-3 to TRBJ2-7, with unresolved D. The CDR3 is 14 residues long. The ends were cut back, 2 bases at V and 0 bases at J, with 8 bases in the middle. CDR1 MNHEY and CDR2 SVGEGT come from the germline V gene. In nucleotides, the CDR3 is TGTGCCAGCAGTTACGATGTGAGCTCCTACGAGCAGTACTTC. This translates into CASSYDVSSYEQYF.

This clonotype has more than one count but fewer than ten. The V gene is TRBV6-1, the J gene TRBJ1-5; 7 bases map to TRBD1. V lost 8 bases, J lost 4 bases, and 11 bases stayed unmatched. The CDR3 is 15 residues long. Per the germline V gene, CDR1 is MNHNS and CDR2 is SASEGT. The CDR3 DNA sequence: TGTGCCAGCGGACAGGTCCTAACGCGTAATCAGCCCCAGCATTTT. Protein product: CASGQVLTRNQPQHF.

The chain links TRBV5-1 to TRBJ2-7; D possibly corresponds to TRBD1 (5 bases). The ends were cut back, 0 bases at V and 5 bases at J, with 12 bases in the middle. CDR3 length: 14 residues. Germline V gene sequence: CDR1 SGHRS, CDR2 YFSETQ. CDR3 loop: CASSLVAGKHEQYF. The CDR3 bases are TGCGCCAGCAGCTTGGTAGCAGGGAAGCACGAGCAGTACTTC.

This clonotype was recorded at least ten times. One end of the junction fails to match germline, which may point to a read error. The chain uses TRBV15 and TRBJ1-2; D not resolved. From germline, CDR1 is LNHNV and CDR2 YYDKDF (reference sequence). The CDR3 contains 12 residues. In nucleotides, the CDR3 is TGTGCCACCAGCCGAGATAACTATGGCTACACCTTC. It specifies CATSRDNYGYTF. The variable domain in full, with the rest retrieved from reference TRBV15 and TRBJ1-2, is DAMVIQNPRYQVTQFGKPVTLSCSQTLNHNVMYWYQQKSSQAPKLLFHYYDKDFNNEADTPDNFQSRRPNTSFCFLDIRSPGLGDTAMYLCATSRDNYGYTFGSGTRLTVV.